A selection of T cell receptor beta chains follows, all from one sample in a study of blood T cell repertoires in COVID-19. The method was immunoSEQ multiplex PCR; TCRdb's version includes in-frame clones alone and lacks a portion of them. Found here are about 190,000 clones, roughly 80% of them singletons; the top ten hold about an eighth. The source material was peripheral blood. All receptors come from a woman aged 45 to 65 with acute or convalescent COVID-19. Both conserved end residues are part of each CDR3. Fields, in order: V gene, CDR3 protein.

TRBV7-8 | CASSVGDREYEQYF
TRBV5-4 | CASRSQGRTSTDTQYF
TRBV18 | CASSADRDSGNTIYF
TRBV18 | CASSLGTGFNQPQHF
TRBV5-8 | CASSLGGLAGGGGQETQYF
TRBV27 | CASSLVTELNSPLHF
TRBV19 | CASSIDPRASGTIAKNIQYF
TRBV5-5 | CASSLQGSSYNSPLHF
TRBV6-2/TRBV6-3 | CASSYKAGIAYEQYF
TRBV15 | CATSRDPNTEAFF
TRBV16 | CASSQVGGTGSKAQHF
TRBV9 | CASSPRPRSYEQYF
TRBV5-6 | CASSHTAGSGANVLTF
TRBV3-1/TRBV3-2 | CASSPFTSGYNEQFF
TRBV6-5 | CASSLTGDQPQHF
TRBV30 | CAWSRGLSEQYF
TRBV2 | CASGKDTQYF
TRBV28 | CASSTWTELYNEQFF
TRBV6-2/TRBV6-3 | CASSLSTGTSGISSYNEQFF
TRBV24-1 | CATSEAGTEKLFF
TRBV7-2 | CASSSTGGLLNYGYTF
TRBV28 | CASSRGISYNEQFF
TRBV15 | CATSRVLVTGELFF
TRBV18 | CASLQGTNTEAFF
TRBV5-1 | CASSLTAGSTDTQYF
TRBV11-2 | CASSLSPGTYEQYF
TRBV19 | CASSSDWAGSTDTQYF
TRBV29-1 | CSVDAGLETQYF
TRBV18 | CASSPTEGSGNTIYF
TRBV2 | CASTFGTGSYEQYF
TRBV7-2 | CASSFPPGQGSGNTIYF
TRBV11-2 | CASSPLGQANYGYTF
TRBV19 | CASSRLAGDGTQYF
TRBV28 | CASSLPGTASYEQYF
TRBV6-5 | CATKPGQGSYEQYF
TRBV7-8 | CASSLYQGGGYTF
TRBV7-9 | CASSGTSGRALDTQYF
TRBV14 | CASSQASGGRGEQFF
TRBV18 | CASSPQTGQRGNQPQHF
TRBV18 | CASSQDRLGVNTEAFF
TRBV6-5 | CASSQTGTNTGELFF
TRBV7-9 | CASSPVGPPVPQHF
TRBV5-1 | CASSLTGGDTEAFF
TRBV28 | CASSLLDSYSPLHF
TRBV6-6 | CASSYSGTGDEQFF
TRBV28 | CASRLFPLGRNTEAFF
TRBV5-1 | CASSSPGGTEAFF
TRBV5-1 | CASRQGQGHGYTF
TRBV7-6 | CASSSFYGGAGNQPQHF
TRBV14 | CASTLTGANIQYF
TRBV2 | CASSEGTGGEKLFF
TRBV10-1 | CASSDEKGASGRVGTDTQYF
TRBV19 | CASKAGTGASYEQYF
TRBV9 | CASSARDRGSGANVLTF
TRBV28 | CASSLPRSNYGYTF
TRBV28 | CASSLLTGGTNYGYTF
TRBV9 | CASGLARTDTQYF